This T cell receptor beta chain was sequenced for a study of blood T cell repertoires in COVID-19. Study-wide background: COVID-19 samples from acute and convalescent phases originated in the United States, Italy and Spain.

The CDR3 runs 12 residues. Germline V gene data show CDR1 as ENHRY and CDR2 as SYGVKD. Between the trimmed V and J ends, which lost 4 bases and 5 bases, there was a span of 5 bases. Authors' methods: Counts of nucleated cells, estimated from reference gene primer amplification, were obtained. Clones were read by immunoSEQ multiplex PCR, and TCRdb kept only the in-frame ones, dropping some. The DNA was the basis for D and trimming; V, J and clone size are from that table. The sample includes around 55,000 clones, about nine tenths of them seen just once. Sequencing was done on a sample of peripheral blood. The receptor comes from a man between 40 and 49 years old with COVID-19, enrolled during active disease. The chain links TRBV10-3 to TRBJ1-4, with unresolved D. CDR3: CAISGPNEKLFF. In DNA, the CDR3 is TGTGCCATCAGTGGGCCCAATGAAAAACTGTTTTTT.